This entry lists 5 T cell receptor beta chains sequenced from one sample in a study of spatial heterogeneity in lung cancer. MiXCR, applied by TCRdb to the 5' RACE reads, yields one record per CDR3 protein. The table lists tens of thousands of distinct CDR3 sequences, more than 10% of them singletons. Specified time point: sample taken at primary tumor resection. Whole RNA, which was extracted from tumor, nontumor lung tissue or frozen PBMC, was sequenced without any cell sorting. The sample consisted of PBMCs, taken at surgery. These receptors all stem from a male donor with early-stage non-small cell lung cancer.

J is TRBJ2-3 and V is TRBV3-1; perhaps TRBD2 as D (5 bases). In germline, CDR1 is LGHDT, CDR2 YNNKEL (reference sequence). The V gene lost 0 bases and the J gene lost 6 bases, with 10 bases spanning the gap. The CDR3 runs 14 residues. The CDR3: CASSQDASSDTQYF. The CDR3, as DNA: TGTGCCAGCAGCCAAGATGCTAGCTCGGATACGCAGTATTTT.

This clonotype was recorded a few times. The chain joins TRBV28 to TRBJ2-3, with 10 bases fitting TRBD2. The CDR3 has 15 amino acids. V gave up 3 bases and J gave up 4 bases; unmatched junction bases: 4. Germline values: CDR1 MDHEN, CDR2 SYDVKM. Written as DNA, the CDR3 is TGTGCCAGCAGTTTCGCTAGCGGGGGATCAGATACGCAGTATTTT. Protein sequence: CASSFASGGSDTQYF. Full variable domain (rest looked up from reference TRBV28 and TRBJ2-3): DVKVTQSSRYLVKRTGEKVFLECVQDMDHENMFWYRQDPGLGLRLIYFSYDVKMKEKGDIPEGYSVSREKKERFSLILESASTNQTSMYLCASSFASGGSDTQYFGPGTRLTVL.

This chain uses TRBV6-2 or TRBV6-3 with TRBJ2-5; D gene unclear. Trimming cost V 2 bases and J 1 base, with 5 bases left between them. The CDR3 is 13 amino acids. Per germline, CDR1 MNHEY and CDR2 SVGEGT. CDR3 sequence: CASSYEPQETQYF. Written as DNA, the CDR3 is TGTGCCAGCAGTTACGAACCCCAAGAGACCCAGTACTTC.

Regarding this clonotype: A much larger clone sits a single nucleotide away, making a read error possible. This chain joins TRBV28 and TRBJ2-3, with 9 bases identical to TRBD1. Per germline, CDR1 MDHEN and CDR2 SYDVKM. J was trimmed by 0 bases and V by 7 bases; bases with no gene match: 8. This CDR3 has 16 amino acids. CDR3 sequence (DNA): TGTGCCAGCAATTCCCACAGGGGGCGAAGCACAGATACGCAGTATTTT. This sequence encodes CASNSHRGRSTDTQYF.

The CDR3 coding sequence is TGTGCCAGCAGCGTGGGCAGGGGAAACGAAAAACTGTTTTTT. This codes for CASSVGRGNEKLFF. The gene calls are TRBV9 and TRBJ1-4, with D possibly being TRBD1 (6 bases). This CDR3 has 14 amino acids. V dropped 2 bases and J dropped 8 bases, with 13 bases sitting between them. CDR1 and CDR2 from the germline V gene are SGDLS and YYNGEE.